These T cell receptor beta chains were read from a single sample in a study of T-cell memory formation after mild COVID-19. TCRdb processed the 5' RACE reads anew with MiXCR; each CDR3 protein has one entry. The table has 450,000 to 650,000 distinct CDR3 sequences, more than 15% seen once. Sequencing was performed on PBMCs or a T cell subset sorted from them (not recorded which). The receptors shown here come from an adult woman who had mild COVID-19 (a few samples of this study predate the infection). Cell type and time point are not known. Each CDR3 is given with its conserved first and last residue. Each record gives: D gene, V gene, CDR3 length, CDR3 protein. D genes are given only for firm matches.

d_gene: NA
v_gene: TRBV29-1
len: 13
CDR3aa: CSVELGGADTQYF

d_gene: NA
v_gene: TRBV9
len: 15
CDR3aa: CASSVGWGGKNIQYF

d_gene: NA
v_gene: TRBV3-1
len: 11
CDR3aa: CASSQDGGYTF

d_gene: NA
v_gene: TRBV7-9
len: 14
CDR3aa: CASSLGTNNNEQFF

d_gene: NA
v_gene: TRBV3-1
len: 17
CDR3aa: CASSQDGQGRPTGELFF

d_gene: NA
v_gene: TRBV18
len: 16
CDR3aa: CASAPGFGGFLGEQYF

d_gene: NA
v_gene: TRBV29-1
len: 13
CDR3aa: CSVERGSGYEQYF

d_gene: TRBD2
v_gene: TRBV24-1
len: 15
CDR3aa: CATSDSGGRRETQYF

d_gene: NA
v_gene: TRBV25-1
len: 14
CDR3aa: CASSEVEGNSPLHF

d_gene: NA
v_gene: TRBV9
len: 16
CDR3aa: CASSPAGGAGYNEQFF

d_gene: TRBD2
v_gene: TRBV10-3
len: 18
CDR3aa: CAISDLTSGRTSTDTQYF

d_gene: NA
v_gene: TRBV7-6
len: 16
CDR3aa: CASSLSGQGGSYEQYF

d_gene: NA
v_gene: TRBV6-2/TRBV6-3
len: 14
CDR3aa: CASSYGVSDNEQFF

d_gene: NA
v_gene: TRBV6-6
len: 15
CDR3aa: CASSYSTRGGYGYTF

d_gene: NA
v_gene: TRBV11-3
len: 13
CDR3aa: CASRSTGDYGYTF

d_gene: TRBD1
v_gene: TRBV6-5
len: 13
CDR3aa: CASSYGTVGEQFF